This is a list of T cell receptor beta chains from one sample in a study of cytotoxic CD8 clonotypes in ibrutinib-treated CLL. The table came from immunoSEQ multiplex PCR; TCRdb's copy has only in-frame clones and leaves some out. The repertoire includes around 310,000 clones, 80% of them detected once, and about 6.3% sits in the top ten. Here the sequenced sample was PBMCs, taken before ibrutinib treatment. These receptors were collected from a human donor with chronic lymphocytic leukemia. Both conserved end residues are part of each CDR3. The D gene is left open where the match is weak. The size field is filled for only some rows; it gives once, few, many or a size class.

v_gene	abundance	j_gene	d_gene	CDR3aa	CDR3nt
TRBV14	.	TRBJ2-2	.	CASSQGLTGELFF	TGTGCCAGCAGCCAAGGTCTCACCGGGGAGCTGTTTTTT
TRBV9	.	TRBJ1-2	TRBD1	CASSVAGTVYGYTF	TGTGCCAGCAGCGTAGCCGGGACAGTCTATGGCTACACCTTC
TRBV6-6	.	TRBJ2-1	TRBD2	CASSSAGVSYEQFF	TGTGCCAGCAGTTCAGCGGGAGTAAGCTATGAGCAGTTCTTC
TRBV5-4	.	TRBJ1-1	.	CASSRNTEAFF	TGTGCCAGCAGCAGGAACACTGAAGCTTTCTTT
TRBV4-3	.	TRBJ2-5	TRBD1	CASSQDTVRGRLETQYF	TGCGCCAGCAGCCAAGACACGGTCAGGGGGCGCTTGGAGACCCAGTACTTC
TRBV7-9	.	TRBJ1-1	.	CASSLQIPNTEAFF	TGTGCCAGCAGCTTACAGATCCCGAACACTGAAGCTTTCTTT
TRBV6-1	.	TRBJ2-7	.	CASSFPQGPYEQYF	TGTGCCAGCAGCTTTCCACAGGGCCCCTACGAGCAGTACTTC
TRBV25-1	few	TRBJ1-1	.	CASSFRNTEAFF	TGTGCCAGCAGTTTCAGGAACACTGAAGCTTTCTTT
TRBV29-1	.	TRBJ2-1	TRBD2	CSVEDLFSGSGGGTYNEQFF	TGCAGCGTTGAAGATTTGTTTTCTGGAAGCGGGGGGGGTACCTACAATGAGCAGTTCTTC
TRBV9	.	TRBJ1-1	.	CASSVVTGSTEAFF	TGTGCCAGCAGCGTAGTTACAGGGAGCACTGAAGCTTTCTTT
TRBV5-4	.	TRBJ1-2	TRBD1	CATRLGTGINYGYTF	TGTGCCACCAGACTAGGGACAGGCATAAACTATGGCTACACCTTC
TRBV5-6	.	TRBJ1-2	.	CASSIGQPAYGYTF	TGTGCCAGCAGCATAGGACAGCCAGCGTATGGCTACACCTTC
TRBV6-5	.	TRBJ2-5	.	CATRRSGETQYF	TGTGCCACCCGAAGGTCTGGGGAGACCCAGTACTTC
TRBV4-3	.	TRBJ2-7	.	CASSQRGNSNYEQYF	TGCGCCAGCAGCCAAAGAGGGAACAGTAACTACGAGCAGTACTTC
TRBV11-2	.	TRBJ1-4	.	CASSLIGGPNEKLFF	TGTGCCAGCAGCTTAATTGGGGGACCTAATGAAAAACTGTTTTTT
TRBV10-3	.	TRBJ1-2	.	CAISDSYGYTF	TGTGCCATCAGTGACAGCTATGGCTACACCTTC
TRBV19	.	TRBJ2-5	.	CASTSGETQYF	TGTGCCAGTACCAGCGGAGAGACCCAGTACTTC
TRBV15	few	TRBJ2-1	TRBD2	CATSTGLARYEQFF	TGTGCCACCAGCACCGGACTAGCGAGGTATGAGCAGTTCTTC
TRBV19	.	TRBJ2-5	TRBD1	CASSRDRGHQETQYF	TGTGCCAGTAGTAGGGACAGGGGACACCAAGAGACCCAGTACTTC
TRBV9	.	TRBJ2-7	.	CASSPLLRSEQYF	TGTGCCAGCAGCCCCCTCCTCCGGAGCGAGCAGTACTTC
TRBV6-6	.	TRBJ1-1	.	CASSYRGREAEAFF	TGTGCCAGCAGTTACAGGGGTAGGGAAGCTGAAGCTTTCTTT
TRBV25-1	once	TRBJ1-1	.	CASSLYRESEAFF	TGTGCCAGCAGTTTGTACAGGGAAAGTGAAGCTTTCTTT
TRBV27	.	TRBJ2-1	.	CASSLSGSYNEQFF	TGTGCCAGCAGTTTAAGTGGGAGCTACAATGAGCAGTTCTTC
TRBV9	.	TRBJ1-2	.	CASTPPGFGYGYTF	TGTGCCAGCACCCCACCCGGGTTCGGCTATGGCTACACCTTC
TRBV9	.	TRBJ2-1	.	CASSVDLAWYNEQFF	TGTGCCAGCAGCGTAGACCTAGCCTGGTACAATGAGCAGTTCTTC
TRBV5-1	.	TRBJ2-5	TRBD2	CASSPVREALGETQYF	TGCGCCAGCAGCCCAGTACGGGAGGCGCTCGGAGAGACCCAGTACTTC
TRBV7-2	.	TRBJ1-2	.	CASSLVGTGNYGYTF	TGTGCCAGCAGCTTAGTTGGTACAGGAAACTATGGCTACACCTTC
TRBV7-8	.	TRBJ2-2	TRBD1	CASRAGTGFVGELFF	TGTGCCAGCAGGGCCGGGACAGGGTTCGTCGGGGAGCTGTTTTTT
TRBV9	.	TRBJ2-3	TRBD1	CASSDRTGGTDTQYF	TGTGCCAGCAGCGATAGGACAGGGGGTACAGATACGCAGTATTTT
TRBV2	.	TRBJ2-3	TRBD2	CASSGLAGGPDTQYF	TGTGCCAGCAGTGGACTAGCGGGAGGTCCAGATACGCAGTATTTT
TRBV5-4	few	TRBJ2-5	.	CASSSRRTAQETQYF	TGTGCCAGCAGCTCAAGGAGGACAGCCCAAGAGACCCAGTACTTC
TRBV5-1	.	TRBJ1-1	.	CASGRDFDSEAFF	TGCGCCAGCGGAAGGGACTTTGACAGTGAAGCTTTCTTT
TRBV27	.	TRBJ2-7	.	CASRSGYEQYF	TGTGCCAGCAGGAGCGGATACGAGCAGTACTTC
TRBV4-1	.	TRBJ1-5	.	CASSPGGGPNQPQHF	TGCGCCAGCAGTCCGGGGGGAGGGCCGAATCAGCCCCAGCATTTT
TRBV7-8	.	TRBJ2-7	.	CASSPDQGSNYVYEQYF	TGTGCCAGCAGCCCTGATCAGGGAAGTAACTACGTCTACGAGCAGTACTTC
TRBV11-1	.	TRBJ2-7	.	CASSLTHFREFSYEQYF	TGTGCCAGCAGCTTAACCCACTTCCGGGAATTCTCCTACGAGCAGTACTTC
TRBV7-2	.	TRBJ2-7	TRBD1	CASSSQTGIEQYF	TGTGCCAGCAGCTCCCAGACAGGGATCGAGCAGTACTTC
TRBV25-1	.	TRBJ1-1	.	CASRDPGTSNTEAFF	TGTGCCAGCAGGGACCCCGGGACAAGCAACACTGAAGCTTTCTTT
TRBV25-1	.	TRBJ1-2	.	CASGGVHTF	TGTGCCAGCGGGGGGGTGCACACCTTC
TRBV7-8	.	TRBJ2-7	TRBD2	CASSRRRLAAYEQYF	TGTGCCAGCAGCCGCCGGCGGCTAGCGGCATACGAGCAGTACTTC
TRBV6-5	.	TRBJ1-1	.	CASSSFSRLAFF	TGTGCCAGCAGTTCGTTTTCAAGGTTGGCTTTCTTT